The T cell receptor (beta chain) described here comes from a study of blood T cell repertoires in COVID-19. Study-level background: The United States, Italy and Spain supplied acute and convalescent COVID-19 samples. Sources were T cells, B-cell-depleted T cells, or PBMCs; the material itself was cDNA or gDNA.

Trimming removed 10 bases from V and 2 bases from J, with 14 bases in between. Germline V lookup: CDR1 LNHDA, CDR2 SQIVND (reference sequence). The CDR3 covers 13 residues. Source study methods: Estimates of nucleated cell counts were drawn from the amplification of reference gene primers. Generated by immunoSEQ multiplex PCR, the TCRdb table keeps only in-frame clones and is missing some. That table supplies the V and J calls and clone size; D and trimming were determined from the DNA. The sample lists 40,000 or so clones, 75% to 90% occurring once. What was sequenced was peripheral blood. The chain carries TRBV19 and TRBJ1-1; D is unresolved. This TCR was sampled from a man in his thirties or forties with active or convalescent COVID-19. CDR3 coding DNA: TGTGCCACCGCGCCAGGTAGTAACACTGAAGCTTTCTTT. Protein product: CATAPGSNTEAFF.